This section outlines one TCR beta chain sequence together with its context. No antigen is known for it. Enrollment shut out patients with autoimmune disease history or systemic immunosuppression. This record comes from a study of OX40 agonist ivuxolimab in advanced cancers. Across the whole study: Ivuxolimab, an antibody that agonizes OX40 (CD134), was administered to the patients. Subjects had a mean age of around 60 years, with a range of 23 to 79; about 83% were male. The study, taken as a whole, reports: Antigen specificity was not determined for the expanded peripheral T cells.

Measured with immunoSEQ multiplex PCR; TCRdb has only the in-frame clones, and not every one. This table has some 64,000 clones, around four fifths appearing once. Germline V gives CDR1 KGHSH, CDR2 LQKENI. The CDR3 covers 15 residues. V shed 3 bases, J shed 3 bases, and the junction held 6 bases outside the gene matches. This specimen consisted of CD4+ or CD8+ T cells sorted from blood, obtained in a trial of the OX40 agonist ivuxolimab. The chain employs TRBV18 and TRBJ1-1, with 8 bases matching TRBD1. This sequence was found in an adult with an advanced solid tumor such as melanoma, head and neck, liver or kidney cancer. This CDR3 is CASSPTDRGDTEAFF. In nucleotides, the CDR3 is TGTGCCAGCTCACCGACCGACAGGGGTGACACTGAAGCTTTCTTT.